Shown below are 16 T cell receptor beta chains from a single sample sequenced in a study of shared clonotypes between healthy human individuals. This table comes from immunoSEQ multiplex PCR, and its TCRdb copy is limited to in-frame clones, with some not included. The data contain about 960,000 clones, 70% to 85% of them singletons. The specimen sequenced was memory CD4+ T cells sorted from blood. Subset described: CD45RA-negative fraction. All receptors come from a man younger than 35 in good health.

The V call is TRBV11-2, the J call TRBJ2-1; TRBD2 matches at 7 bases. The germline CDR1 and CDR2 sequences are SGHAT and FQNNGV. The junction had 4 bases not matched to a gene; V was cut back by 2 bases and J by 0 bases. The CDR3 has 16 residues. CDR3 in DNA: TGTGCCAGCAGCTTAACGGGGGGTAGCTCCTACAATGAGCAGTTCTTC. This gives the protein CASSLTGGSSYNEQFF.

This clone came up once. Other DNA sequences in this specimen translate into the identical CDR3. This chain connects TRBV7-2 to TRBJ2-5; D might be TRBD2 (8 bases). CDR3 size: 15 residues. Trimming removed 3 bases at V and 4 bases at J, with 15 bases between. The germline V gene encodes CDR1 SGHTA and CDR2 FQGNSA. This CDR3 reads CASSFGLAGGETQYF. The CDR3 coding sequence is TGTGCCAGCAGCTTCGGACTAGCAGGGGGAGAGACCCAGTACTTC.

The V gene is TRBV4-1, the J gene TRBJ2-5, with D possibly being TRBD1 or TRBD2 (5 bases each). This CDR3 region has 16 residues. Germline CDR1 is MGHRA and CDR2 is YSYEKL. The V end lost 2 bases, the J end lost 5 bases, and 18 bases lay between the germline ends. As DNA, the CDR3 is TGCGCCAGCAGCCAAATGAATCCAGCCGGGGCGGAGACCCAGTACTTC. Amino acids: CASSQMNPAGAETQYF.

In this sample, this clone turned up a few times. V and J are TRBV2 and TRBJ1-6, with TRBD1 matching over 8 bases. The CDR3 contains 14 residues. The V and J ends lost 6 bases and 7 bases, in that order; junction bases with no gene match: 5. Germline CDR1 and CDR2: SNHLY and FYNNEI. DNA for the CDR3: TGTGCCAGCAGGGGACAGGTTGGCAATTCACCCCTCCACTTT. As protein: CASRGQVGNSPLHF.

This clone was detected many times. The genes are TRBV18 and TRBJ1-1; a weak D match, TRBD1 (6 bases). Between the trimmed V and J ends, which lost 3 bases and 4 bases, there was a span of 12 bases. The CDR3 totals 14 residues. Germline-derived CDR1 and CDR2 are KGHSH and LQKENI. CDR3 amino acids: CASSPWTDPTEAFF. In nucleotides, the CDR3 is TGTGCCAGCTCACCTTGGACAGATCCCACTGAAGCTTTCTTT.

About this clone: The same CDR3 is also encoded by other DNA sequences in this sample. The chain combines TRBV6-5 with TRBJ2-7; D remains ambiguous. The V gene's germline CDR1 is MNHEY and CDR2 SVGAGI. V was cut by 2 bases and J by 5 bases, with 10 bases left in between. This CDR3 is built from 13 residues. DNA for the CDR3: TGTGCCAGCAGTTACCAAGGTTCAGACGAGCAGTACTTC. Protein sequence: CASSYQGSDEQYF.

Written as DNA, the CDR3 is TGTGCCAGAAGCCGGCAACCTACTAACTATGGCTACACCTTC. Translation: CARSRQPTNYGYTF. V and J are TRBV5-3 and TRBJ1-2, with D uncertain. TRBV5-3 is noted as an ORF with a role that remains uncertain. V shed 4 bases and J shed 0 bases, with 10 bases lying between them. The CDR3 sequence is 14 residues long.

On this clone: Other DNA sequences of this sample code for an identical CDR3. The V call is TRBV5-1, the J call TRBJ2-3, with D unresolved. CDR3 size: 12 residues. The germline V gene has CDR1 SGHRS and CDR2 YFSETQ. V was shortened by 3 bases and J by 1 base, with 3 bases between the two germline ends. The DNA of the CDR3 is TGCGCCAGCAGCTGGGGCACAGATACGCAGTATTTT. Protein: CASSWGTDTQYF.

The gene calls are TRBV5-6 and TRBJ2-1; D perhaps matches TRBD2 (6 bases). This CDR3 has 14 residues. Per the germline V gene, CDR1 is SGHDT and CDR2 is YYEEEE. Trimming left V 0 bases short and J 6 bases short, with 10 bases between. The CDR3, as DNA: TGTGCCAGCAGCTTGGGTAGCGGCGGCAATGAGCAGTTCTTC. Its translation: CASSLGSGGNEQFF.

As concerns this clone: This sample also contains other DNA sequences that code for the same CDR3. The chain uses TRBV6-5 and TRBJ1-4, with D perhaps matching TRBD1 (5 bases). V lost 5 bases and J lost 8, with 6 bases in between. The CDR3 totals 11 residues. CDR1 and CDR2 from the germline V gene are MNHEY and SVGAGI. The DNA for the CDR3 is TGTGCCAGCAGTCCAGGGGAAAAACTGTTTTTT. Translated: CASSPGEKLFF.

V gene TRBV19 combines with J gene TRBJ1-1; D may be TRBD1 (5 bases). The CDR3 covers 12 residues. Germline CDR1 reads LNHDA; CDR2 reads SQIVND (reference sequence). V gave up 4 bases and J gave up 10 bases, with 13 bases separating them. In DNA, the CDR3 is TGTGCCAGTAGTACCCCAGGGTCTGGAGCTTTCTTT. This sequence encodes CASSTPGSGAFF.

CDR3 protein: CATSRTHSYEQYF. The CDR3, as DNA: TGTGCCACCTCTAGGACACACTCCTACGAGCAGTACTTC. V gene TRBV28 combines with J gene TRBJ2-7, with D possibly matching TRBD1 (5 bases). Germline V gene data show CDR1 as MDHEN and CDR2 as SYDVKM. This CDR3 comprises 13 residues. V lost 10 bases, J lost 0 bases, and 13 bases lay in between.

This chain joins TRBV15 and TRBJ2-5, with 11 bases identical to TRBD2. J lost 2 bases, V lost 0 bases, and 2 bases had no gene match. Germline V gene data show CDR1 as LNHNV and CDR2 as YYDKDF (reference sequence). The CDR3 runs 16 residues. CDR3 residues: CATSRDGTSGQETQYF. For the CDR3, the DNA is TGTGCCACCAGCAGAGACGGGACTAGCGGACAAGAGACCCAGTACTTC.

V is TRBV5-7 and J is TRBJ1-5; D perhaps matches TRBD1 (5 bases). TRBV5-7 is designated an ORF whose function remains uncertain. The CDR3 totals 17 residues. V lost 4 bases and J 3 bases, leaving 20 bases between the germline ends. The CDR3 region is CASSVLGTGTHNQPQHF. CDR3 nucleotides: TGTGCCAGCAGCGTACTAGGAACCGGGACTCACAATCAGCCCCAGCATTTT.

In this sample, this clone turned up a few times. The chain joins TRBV28 to TRBJ2-1, with D hard to call. V was pared by 9 bases and J by 4 bases, with 19 bases between. Per germline, CDR1 MDHEN and CDR2 SYDVKM. The CDR3 runs 15 residues. In DNA form, the CDR3 reads TGTGCCAGAAGGCCTACAAGCCGCTCGTACAATGAGCAGTTCTTC. Translation: CARRPTSRSYNEQFF.

This chain uses TRBV5-6 with TRBJ2-1; D is possibly TRBD1 (6 bases). V was cut by 2 bases and J by 0 bases, with 18 bases left in between. The CDR3 sequence is 18 residues long. Germline V gene sequence: CDR1 SGHDT, CDR2 YYEEEE. Here the CDR3 DNA reads TGTGCCAGCAGCTTAGAAACCGGGACACAACACTCCTACAATGAGCAGTTCTTC. It specifies CASSLETGTQHSYNEQFF.